This TCR beta chain comes out of a study of post-analysis software for immune sequencing data. About the research overall: The disease courses spanned relapsing-remitting, secondary progressive and progressive-relapsing forms of multiple sclerosis. General study results and limits: The study found TRBV5-6, TRBV5-1 and TRBV20-1 among about five TRBV segments more frequent in patients than controls. Samples prepared in the same batch strongly co-clustered by F measure. Controls' normalized Chao1 diversity significantly exceeded that of multiple sclerosis patients.

Turning to this clonotype: Its antigen is as yet unknown.

Trimming pared 1 base from V and 2 bases from J, leaving 5 bases between. Germline assignment: CDR1 SGHRS and CDR2 YFSETQ. The length of the CDR3 is 13 residues. Included in the TCR beta cDNA libraries were unique molecular identifiers. Starting from approximately 0.95 to 9.8 million T cells, the study yielded about 500,000 cDNA molecules. One entry per CDR3 protein results from TCRdb running MiXCR on the PCR reads. The sample holds almost 700,000 distinct CDR3 sequences, over 45% seen once. The chain joins TRBV5-1 to TRBJ2-3; D gene unclear. The sequencing input was blood. The clonotype comes from a girl aged 2 to 9 with multiple sclerosis. As DNA, the CDR3 is TGCGCCAGCAGCTTGATGAACACAGATACGCAGTATTTT. It codes for CASSLMNTDTQYF.